This TCR beta chain was sequenced in a study of blood T cell repertoires in COVID-19. Study context: PBMCs, B-cell-depleted T cells, or T cells provided the cDNA or gDNA that made up the material.

J was trimmed by 6 bases and V by 8 bases; bases with no gene match: 13. Germline V gene data show CDR1 as LNHDA and CDR2 as SQIVND (reference sequence). The CDR3 is made up of 16 amino acids. This clone has only one observation. Assay used: immunoSEQ multiplex PCR; TCRdb lists only in-frame clones, some missing. The sample has about 100,000 clones, just over 90% seen once. This TCR was sampled from a woman aged 25-40 years with acute or convalescent COVID-19. The chain is built from TRBV19 and TRBJ1-5; TRBD1 matches at 10 bases. Sequenced sample: peripheral blood. CDR3 region: CASRTAGTGVRQPQHF. CDR3 coding DNA: TGTGCCAGTCGGACTGCCGGGACAGGGGTCCGTCAGCCCCAGCATTTT.